This T cell receptor beta chain originates from a study of T cell clusters in autoimmune cytopenias (dated by TCRdb to about 2019). Looking at the study overall: Healthy donor controls had a mean age of approximately 56 years and a median age of roughly 64 years, with about 50% of the 43 female. Per sample, TRB sequencing gave a median depth of roughly 56,000 reads and a median of about 2,300 distinct TRB clonotypes. For primary cytopenia, approximately 23 age-matched healthy donors were used as controls, and for secondary cytopenia, about 15 age-matched CLL patients were used as controls. The goal of the study was to determine whether autoimmune cytopenia patients have a disease-specific immune repertoire signature that could serve as a blood-based biomarker. Repertoires from autoimmune hepatitis patients were compared with those of some 20 healthy donors matched for age and sex. Alongside healthy, CLL and autoimmune hepatitis controls, autoimmune cytopenia patients had their peripheral blood TRB and IGH repertoires sequenced at active disease and again during treatment follow-up. Results the study describes overall, beyond this receptor: The T cell clusters were defined in silico only, and their functional role remained to be validated experimentally. GLIPH suggested that primary autoimmune cytopenia patients lacked physiological T cell clusters: 45 to 60 clusters were exclusive to healthy donors versus 15 to 20 exclusive to patients. TRB repertoire shifts, with less even repertoires observed in secondary cytopenia and CLL, were mostly attributed to lymphoma bias rather than autoimmunity. Approximately 3-fold more exclusive TRB clusters were observed in healthy donors than in active autoimmune hepatitis patients, consistent with an autoimmunity-wide signature. In the comparison of secondary cytopenia with CLL, no cluster-lack signature showed up, apparently because the dominant lymphoma-associated repertoire masked the signature.

TRB rearrangements were amplified by multiplex PCR using a touch-down protocol with TRB-A and TRB-B primer pools mixed in one tube. Illumina adapters and sample indices were added to the amplicons through two consecutive PCR reactions using Phusion HS II polymerase. After gel purification with the NucleoSpin Gel and PCR Clean-up kit, the amplicons were quantified by Qubit and checked for quality on an Agilent 2100 Bioanalyzer. Libraries were sequenced on an Illumina MiSeq using 600-cycle, single-indexed, paired-end runs. Per the authors' processing: TRB reads were aligned and assembled with MiXCR version 2.1.12 using the default MiXCR reference library. Each unique CDR3 nucleotide sequence defined a clone, and only productive sequences with at least two reads were analysed. To assess repertoire diversity, an R script computed alpha-parameterized diversity profiles (alpha 0 to 5), which included the Shannon (alpha 1) and Simpson (alpha 2) indices. Combinatorial TRB VJ usage was calculated with the tcR package and was compared between cohorts by principal component analysis performed with ade4. GLIPH clustering of TCRbeta CDR3s was carried out on cohort pairs matched by age and read depth, and cluster frequencies were compared by Wilcoxon test. Based on TCRdb reprocessing of the reads, there is one entry per CDR3 protein sequence, and DNA is missing. The V and J calls were not made by the authors but by TCRdb's processing. This sample's table lists approximately 1,100 distinct CDR3 sequences. The ten largest make up approximately 8.4% of the sample.

CDR1 and CDR2, per the germline V gene (reference sequence), are SEHNR and FQNEAQ. The CDR3 runs 15 residues from the cysteine to the phenylalanine. The entry carries no DNA sequence. Going by frequency, this clonotype is medium-sized (0.01 to 0.1%); no count is logged. This clone's antigen is unknown. TRB amplification used about 230 ng of peripheral blood genomic DNA, 30,000 to 40,000 genome equivalents, per sample. The sample was also reused in another study, on T cell repertoires in aging, cancer and after chemotherapy. From that second study: Six donor age groups were covered, ranging from 30 or younger up to 70 or older, and each group contained at least three individuals. Healthy donor control TCR repertoires were recorded over several months to years and showed clear clonal overlap across re-sampling. The full dataset contained several million TCR reads. Compared with age-matched healthy donors, untreated patients with either hematological or solid cancers had significantly lower TCR diversity in the blood along with higher clonality. In healthy donors, the drop in TCR diversity with age came mainly from a loss of richness, whereas in cancer patients a loss of evenness also played a part. In both cancer cohorts, the median generation probability rose over the chemotherapy interval, which suggests that the repertoire was reconstituted through rebound thymic output. The authors noted that the repertoire data do not allow conclusions about immunological memory after chemotherapy. The study profiled peripheral blood TCR beta repertoires from healthy donors and cancer patients to examine immunoaging and T cell reconstitution after chemotherapy. The cohort comprised 200 to 250 cancer patients, 90 to 94 with hematological and approximately 120 with solid cancers, plus 95 healthy donors as a reference group. MiXCR versions 2.12 and 3.0.5 were used to process TRB sequences. The repertoire metrics were Shannon diversity, evenness, clonality (defined as one minus evenness), and alpha-parameterized diversity profiles covering alpha 0 to 5. The IGoR algorithm was used to calculate generation probabilities of clones in the paired pre- and post-chemotherapy samples.

The sample was peripheral blood. The rearranged segments are TRBV7-9 and TRBJ1-2; TCRdb proposes TRBD1, but this gene call is untestable without DNA. The TCR comes from a human donor in good health. Here the CDR3 is given as CASSLAGQGVYGYTF.